The 22 T cell receptor beta chains below come from one sample, sequenced in a study of early T cells in non-severe SARS-CoV-2 infection. In TCRdb, the 5' RACE reads were re-called with MiXCR into one record per CDR3 protein. Among 62,000 or so distinct CDR3 sequences, more than 9% were seen once, and the ten largest hold 1.2%. Input material: whole blood. The source is an adult who was a healthcare worker with PCR-confirmed SARS-CoV-2 infection or an uninfected control (not recorded which).

This clonotype showed up just a few times. The chain links TRBV9 to TRBJ1-6; D is possibly TRBD1 (5 bases). Germline CDR1 and CDR2: SGDLS and YYNGEE. Trimming removed 7 bases at V and 0 bases at J, with 17 bases between. The CDR3 covers 17 residues. CDR3 residues: CASGAGSPSSYNSPLHF. The CDR3 nucleotides are TGTGCCAGCGGGGCGGGATCCCCGAGCTCCTATAATTCACCCCTCCACTTT.

The sample holds a few counts of this clonotype. This chain uses TRBV5-6 with TRBJ1-1; D ambiguous. The CDR3 contains 15 residues. Between the trimmed V and J ends, which lost 0 bases and 0 bases, there was a span of 9 bases. Germline assignment: CDR1 SGHDT and CDR2 YYEEEE. The CDR3 DNA reads TGTGCCAGCAGCTTGGTTGAATTAATGAACACTGAAGCTTTCTTT. Translated, it gives CASSLVELMNTEAFF.

In its sample, this clonotype was seen many times. The rearrangement joins TRBV30 to TRBJ1-1, with D hard to call. Germline assignment: CDR1 GTSNPN and CDR2 SVGIG (reference sequence). V shed 3 bases and J shed 0 bases, with 2 bases lying between them. The CDR3 runs 11 residues. CDR3 protein: CAWRMNTEAFF. CDR3 DNA: TGTGCCTGGAGAATGAACACTGAAGCTTTCTTT.

There are a few counts of this clonotype. The gene calls are TRBV9 and TRBJ1-1, with no clear D. V was clipped by 3 bases and J by 11 bases, with 20 bases between them. This CDR3 comprises 14 residues. Germline V lookup: CDR1 SGDLS, CDR2 YYNGEE. Here the CDR3 reads CASSANRRPTGAFF. CDR3 bases: TGTGCCAGCAGCGCGAACCGGAGGCCTACTGGGGCTTTCTTT.

This rearrangement joins TRBV7-2 to TRBJ2-5; D is unresolved. V gave up 4 bases and J gave up 5 bases, with 11 bases separating them. Germline-derived CDR1 and CDR2 are SGHTA and FQGNSA. The CDR3 has 13 amino acids. CDR3 sequence reads: CASSSRHTETQYF. CDR3 bases: TGTGCCAGCAGCTCCCGACACACGGAGACCCAGTACTTC.

The chain has TRBV28 and TRBJ2-3, with D perhaps matching TRBD2 (5 bases). Trimming pared 2 bases from V and 10 bases from J, leaving 10 bases between. The CDR3 has 12 residues. CDR1 MDHEN and CDR2 SYDVKM come from the germline V gene. CDR3 sequence: CASSLREGAQYF. The CDR3 bases are TGTGCCAGCAGTTTACGCGAGGGAGCGCAGTATTTT.

The gene calls are TRBV3-1 and TRBJ1-1, with a tentative D call TRBD1 (6 bases). Trimming cost V 1 base and J 9 bases, with 12 bases left between them. The CDR3 is 13 amino acids. The germline V gene encodes CDR1 LGHDT and CDR2 YNNKEL (reference sequence). The CDR3 region is CASSQVRTDQAFF. CDR3 DNA sequence: TGTGCCAGCAGCCAAGTTAGGACAGATCAAGCTTTCTTT.

This clonotype was counted many times. The genes are TRBV5-6 and TRBJ2-1; 8 bases line up with TRBD2. This CDR3 comprises 13 residues. The V gene end was trimmed by 3 bases and the J gene end by 10 bases; junction bases not matched to a gene: 6. Germline values: CDR1 SGHDT, CDR2 YYEEEE. The CDR3 nucleotides read TGTGCCAGCAGCTCCGCGGGGGGATACGAGCAGTTCTTC. It specifies CASSSAGGYEQFF.

This sequence joins TRBV29-1 and TRBJ2-1, with TRBD2 identical over 8 bases. V was pared by 7 bases and J by 6 bases, with 5 bases of the junction left unmatched. The CDR3 spans 12 residues. Germline CDR1 reads SQVTM; CDR2 reads ANQGSEA. CDR3 nucleotide sequence: TGCAGCGCGGGGGGGCCGGGCAATGAGCAGTTCTTC. Residues: CSAGGPGNEQFF.

This clonotype was seen a handful of times. V gene TRBV7-3 combines with J gene TRBJ2-2, with D perhaps TRBD2 (6 bases). Germline values: CDR1 SGHTA, CDR2 FQGTGA. This CDR3 is built from 15 residues. Trimming left V 5 bases short and J 1 base short, with 11 bases between. The CDR3 sequence is CASSQGLMNTGELFF. CDR3 sequence (DNA): TGTGCCAGCAGCCAGGGACTTATGAACACCGGGGAGCTGTTTTTT.

The chain is built from TRBV9 and TRBJ2-3; TRBD1 might be the D (5 bases). Germline V gives CDR1 SGDLS, CDR2 YYNGEE. Trimming pared 5 bases from V and 0 bases from J, leaving 13 bases between. The CDR3 runs 15 residues. The CDR3, as DNA: TGTGCCAGCAGTCGCCAGACAGATAGCACAGATACGCAGTATTTT. It specifies CASSRQTDSTDTQYF.

This clonotype was observed a few times. The rearrangement uses TRBV12-3 or TRBV12-4 and TRBJ1-4, with D unclear. V shed 4 bases and J shed 8 bases, with 5 bases lying between them. This CDR3 is built from 11 residues. The CDR3 DNA reads TGTGCCAGCAGTTCAAGGGAAAAACTGTTTTTT. It encodes CASSSREKLFF.

The chain recombines TRBV19 with TRBJ2-3; D may correspond to TRBD1 or TRBD2 (6 bases each). Germline-derived CDR1 and CDR2 are LNHDA and SQIVND (reference sequence). V was pared by 3 bases and J by 3 bases, with 13 bases between. The CDR3 extends over 15 amino acids. CDR3 DNA: TGTGCCAGTAGTATCGGGGGCGGACCTACAGATACGCAGTATTTT. Its protein is CASSIGGGPTDTQYF.

In this sample, this clonotype turned up many times. The chain joins TRBV24-1 to TRBJ2-1, with D perhaps TRBD1 (6 bases). V was trimmed by 4 bases and J by 5 bases, leaving 11 bases between them. In germline, CDR1 is KGHDR, CDR2 SFDVKD. This CDR3 is built from 14 residues. As DNA, the CDR3 is TGTGCCACCAGTGAGACGGACAGACACAATGAGCAGTTCTTC. It yields the protein CATSETDRHNEQFF.

The chain links TRBV19 to TRBJ2-5; D is perhaps TRBD2 (5 bases). The CDR3 totals 14 residues. Trimming left V 3 bases short and J 2 bases short, with 10 bases between. Germline CDR1 reads LNHDA; CDR2 reads SQIVND (reference sequence). The chain's CDR3 is CASSIPGSQETQYF. For the CDR3, the DNA is TGTGCCAGTAGTATCCCGGGGTCTCAAGAGACCCAGTACTTC.

This clonotype has a count of ten or more. The rearrangement uses TRBV27 and TRBJ2-7; tentative D call: TRBD1 (6 bases). The CDR3 covers 15 residues. The ends were cut back, 6 bases at V and 2 bases at J, with 17 bases in the middle. Germline V gene sequence: CDR1 MNHEY, CDR2 SMNVEV (reference sequence). This CDR3 reads CASSPGTSPTYEQYV. The CDR3 nucleotides are TGTGCCAGCAGCCCGGGGACATCCCCGACCTACGAGCAGTACGTC.

This clonotype was detected many times. V usage is TRBV28 and J usage is TRBJ1-1; D remains unclear. CDR1 is MDHEN, CDR2 SYDVKM, per germline. The CDR3 length is 12 residues. With 7 bases removed from V and 2 bases from J, the gap between germline ends came to 8 bases. CDR3: CASTADNTEAFF. Written as DNA, the CDR3 is TGTGCCAGCACCGCAGACAACACTGAAGCTTTCTTT.

The V gene is TRBV6-6, the J gene TRBJ2-7; TRBD2 aligns across 11 bases. In germline, CDR1 is MNHNY, CDR2 SVGAGI (reference sequence). V gave up 7 bases and J gave up 5 bases; unmatched junction bases: 7. The CDR3 extends over 14 amino acids. CDR3 sequence: CASNPSGGWNEQYV. CDR3 in DNA: TGTGCCAGCAATCCTAGCGGGGGGTGGAACGAGCAGTACGTC.

This clonotype was seen ten or more times. This rearrangement joins TRBV12-5 to TRBJ2-6; 8 bases align to TRBD1. The germline gives CDR1 LGHNT, CDR2 FRNRAP. V trimming: 1 base; J trimming: 1 base; junction bases outside the gene matches: 0. This CDR3 contains 16 residues. Here the CDR3 DNA reads TGTGCTAGTGGTTTGGGACAGGGGTCTGGGGCCAACGTCCTGACTTTC. It is translated as CASGLGQGSGANVLTF.

This clonotype was counted between two and nine times. The DNA for the CDR3 is TGTGCCAGCACTGGTCTAGCGGGGGGAGGTGATACGCAGTATTTT. The encoded protein is CASTGLAGGGDTQYF. J is TRBJ2-3 and V is TRBV6-1; 11 nucleotides align to TRBD2. Looked up from germline, CDR1 is MNHNS and CDR2 is SASEGT. The CDR3 contains 15 residues. Trimming took 7 bases from V and 6 from J; bases not matched to a gene: 9.

This clonotype was recorded a few times. This chain links TRBV3-1 with TRBJ2-3, with 9 bases identical to TRBD2. Germline V gives CDR1 LGHDT, CDR2 YNNKEL (reference sequence). With V trimmed by 3 bases and J by 1 base, 2 bases remained unmatched. CDR3 length equals 15 residues. As DNA, the CDR3 is TGTGCCAGCAGCCATGCTAGCGGGGGCACAGATACGCAGTATTTT. Its protein product is CASSHASGGTDTQYF.

This clonotype was recorded at least ten times. V usage is TRBV10-2 and J usage is TRBJ1-2, with a weak D call TRBD1 (5 bases). The germline CDR1 and CDR2 sequences are WSHSY and SAAADI. CDR3 length: 13 residues. V was clipped by 5 bases and J by 4 bases, with 11 bases between them. In nucleotides, the CDR3 is TGCGCCAGCAGTTTAGACAGACCCTATGGCTACACCTTC. Its protein product is CASSLDRPYGYTF.